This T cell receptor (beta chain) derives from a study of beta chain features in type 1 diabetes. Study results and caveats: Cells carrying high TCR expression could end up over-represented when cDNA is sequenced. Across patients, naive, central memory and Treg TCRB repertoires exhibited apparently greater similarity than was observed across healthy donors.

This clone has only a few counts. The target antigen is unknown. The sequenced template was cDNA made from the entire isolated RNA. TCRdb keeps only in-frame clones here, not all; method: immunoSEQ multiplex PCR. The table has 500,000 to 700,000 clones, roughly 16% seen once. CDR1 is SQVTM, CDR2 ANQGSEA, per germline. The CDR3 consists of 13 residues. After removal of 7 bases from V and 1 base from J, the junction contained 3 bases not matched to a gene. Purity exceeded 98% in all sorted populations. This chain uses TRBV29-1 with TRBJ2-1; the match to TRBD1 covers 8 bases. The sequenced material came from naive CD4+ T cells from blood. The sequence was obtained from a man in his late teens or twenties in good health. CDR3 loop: CSGTGFSYNEQFF. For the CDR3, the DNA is TGCAGCGGGACAGGGTTTTCCTACAATGAGCAGTTCTTC.